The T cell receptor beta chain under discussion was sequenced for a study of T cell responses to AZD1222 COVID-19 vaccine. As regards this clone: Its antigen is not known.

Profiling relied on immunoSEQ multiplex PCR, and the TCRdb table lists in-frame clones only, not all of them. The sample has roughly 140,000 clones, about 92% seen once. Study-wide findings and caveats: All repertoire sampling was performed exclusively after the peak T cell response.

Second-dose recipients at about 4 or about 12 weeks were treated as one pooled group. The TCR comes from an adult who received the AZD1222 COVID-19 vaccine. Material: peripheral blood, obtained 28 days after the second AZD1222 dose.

The CDR3 sequence is CASSFQGVETQYF. The CDR3 DNA reads TGTGCCAGCAGTTTCCAGGGTGTAGAGACCCAGTACTTC. The V and J genes are TRBV12-3 or TRBV12-4 and TRBJ2-5, with a weak D call TRBD1 (5 bases). The CDR3 has 13 amino acids. V lost 3 bases to trimming and J lost 4 bases, with 9 bases between them.